The rows below give T cell receptor beta chains drawn from one sample of a study of T cells after yellow fever vaccination. TCRdb fed the 5' RACE reads into MiXCR, producing one record per CDR3 protein. Of approximately 140,000 distinct CDR3 sequences in the sample, 7.7% were seen once. The source was CD4+ T cells sorted from PBMCs, collected 5 days after the yellow fever booster vaccination. These TCRs come from a man younger than 40 who received the YFV17D yellow fever vaccine. Each CDR3 is given with its conserved first and last residue. The order of the fields is clone size, V gene, J gene, CDR3 protein. Not all rows give a size; the values are once, few, many and, for expanded clones, a class.

many,TRBV7-9,TRBJ2-3,CASSPRGVSGSLRDTQYF
.,TRBV7-2,TRBJ2-4,CASSLGQKNIQYF
.,TRBV7-2,TRBJ2-7,CASSIGGYEQYF
many,TRBV20-1,TRBJ2-7,CSVPPPRTGTHEQYF
few,TRBV5-4,TRBJ2-1,CASSLGLAGMSEQFF
many,TRBV19,TRBJ2-5,CASSIDRLTYQETQYF
many,TRBV28,TRBJ2-1,CASSRGQYNEQFF
many,TRBV9,TRBJ2-3,CASSVTPHDTQYF
many,TRBV7-9,TRBJ2-5,CASRDYNRAQETQYF
many,TRBV15,TRBJ2-7,CATSRGVGGASSYEQYF
many,TRBV28,TRBJ2-1,CASSLGLVSSEQFF
many,TRBV6-5,TRBJ1-2,CASRGTGGLYGYTF
many,TRBV7-2,TRBJ2-3,CASSRMGGSTDTQYF
many,TRBV9,TRBJ2-4,CASSAGLAANIQYF
.,TRBV6-2/TRBV6-3,TRBJ2-2,CASRRTGGLTGEPFF
many,TRBV12-3/TRBV12-4,TRBJ2-2,CASRVSSTELFF
many,TRBV5-1,TRBJ2-5,CASSLVTGNLQETQYF
.,TRBV7-8,TRBJ2-5,CASSLGTAKETQYF
many,TRBV4-2,TRBJ2-5,CASSQGSGSETQYF
many,TRBV7-9,TRBJ1-1,CASSLGRNTEAFF
many,TRBV5-1,TRBJ1-1,CASSPYLTGNTEAFF
many,TRBV7-9,TRBJ1-6,CASSLEGRRSPLHF
many,TRBV5-6,TRBJ2-5,CASSFERTGLSETQYF
many,TRBV20-1,TRBJ2-4,CSASLDYKNIQYF
many,TRBV5-1,TRBJ2-1,CASSPGLAGDGEQFF
.,TRBV20-1,TRBJ1-2,CSAKSLEGYTF
many,TRBV7-7,TRBJ2-1,CASSLDGRGSYNEQFF
few,TRBV12-3/TRBV12-4,TRBJ2-7,CASRGRGGYEQYF
many,TRBV4-2,TRBJ2-2,CASSQGVLAGNTGELFF
many,TRBV20-1,TRBJ2-5,CSARSGQTQYF
many,TRBV7-8,TRBJ2-3,CASSLANDNTQYF
many,TRBV7-2,TRBJ2-3,CASSLVRSLNTQYF
many,TRBV7-8,TRBJ2-7,CASSGFSGRASYEQYF
many,TRBV24-1,TRBJ1-5,CATSDGERPQHF
.,TRBV12-3/TRBV12-4,TRBJ1-1,CASSFRGNTEAFF
many,TRBV11-2,TRBJ2-5,CASSLERQETQYF
many,TRBV24-1,TRBJ2-1,CATSPGRAGEQFF
many,TRBV7-2,TRBJ1-2,CASSARAGGDYGYTF
many,TRBV24-1,TRBJ1-2,CATSGGPGYGYTF
few,TRBV5-4,TRBJ2-1,CASALEAGGRYNEQFF
many,TRBV3-1,TRBJ2-2,CASSQVPDMTGNTGELFF
many,TRBV29-1,TRBJ2-3,CSHSGGRPSTDTQYF
many,TRBV7-2,TRBJ1-2,CASSLRRYYGYTF
many,TRBV9,TRBJ2-1,CASSVTPGTNEQFF
many,TRBV10-3,TRBJ2-7,CAIRTLNYEQYF
many,TRBV5-1,TRBJ2-5,CASSRDHQETQYF
many,TRBV12-3/TRBV12-4,TRBJ1-3,CASSWDLHSGNTIYF
many,TRBV5-1,TRBJ2-1,CASSPGLAGGNNEQFF
many,TRBV5-1,TRBJ2-7,CASSLAGTSGREAYEQYF
many,TRBV11-2,TRBJ2-1,CASSLVGLAVSSSYNEQFF
many,TRBV7-8,TRBJ2-5,CASSFQGTSGLKTQYF
many,TRBV7-2,TRBJ2-1,CASSLEGARLAGEQFF
many,TRBV7-2,TRBJ2-1,CASSIGTESFNEQFF
many,TRBV12-3/TRBV12-4,TRBJ2-6,CASSSSVSGANVLTF
few,TRBV27,TRBJ2-7,CASSLSTPTLNGEQYF
few,TRBV7-9,TRBJ1-2,CASSGALNYGYTF
many,TRBV5-1,TRBJ2-1,CASSSSGTIRNEQFF
few,TRBV20-1,TRBJ2-1,CSARSLTRYNEQFF